Each of the 13 T cell receptor beta chains below was sequenced from the same sample in a study of identical twins. TCRdb re-called the 5' RACE reads with MiXCR, one entry per CDR3 protein. The sample carries about 700,000 distinct CDR3 sequences, 5.5% to 7.5% recorded once. Material: naive T cells sorted from blood. These receptors were taken from a man aged 18 to 30 in good health.

This clonotype was observed a handful of times. V and J are TRBV9 and TRBJ2-2; D might be TRBD1 or TRBD2, each matching 5 bases. Germline-derived CDR1 and CDR2 are SGDLS and YYNGEE. The CDR3 is 13 amino acids. V was shortened by 3 bases and J by 7 bases, with 10 bases between the two germline ends. The CDR3 DNA is TGTGCCAGCAGCGCGGGGCGACTCGGGGAGCTGTTTTTT. This gives the protein CASSAGRLGELFF.

The table lists this clonotype with many counts. In nucleotides, the CDR3 is TGCGCCAGCAGCCCCTCGGCAGGAAGCTCCTATAATTCACCCCTCCACTTT. Its protein product is CASSPSAGSSYNSPLHF. The chain employs TRBV5-1 and TRBJ1-6, with no clear D. Per the germline V gene, CDR1 is SGHRS and CDR2 is YFSETQ. This CDR3 has 17 residues. V gave up 4 bases and J gave up 0 bases, with 14 bases separating them.

The chain joins TRBV19 to TRBJ1-1; D gene ambiguous. The CDR3 consists of 12 residues. Trimming removed 8 bases at V and 3 bases at J, with 10 bases between. CDR1 and CDR2 (germline): LNHDA, SQIVND (reference sequence). CDR3 sequence (DNA): TGTGCCAGTGACCGGGGTTACACTGAAGCTTTCTTT. Protein sequence: CASDRGYTEAFF.

This chain joins TRBV11-2 and TRBJ2-7; TRBD1 or TRBD2 may be the D gene (5 bases each). The CDR3 covers 15 residues. Trimming pared 5 bases from V and 3 bases from J, leaving 17 bases between. In germline, CDR1 is SGHAT, CDR2 FQNNGV. The CDR3 spells CASSLWDQIIYEQYF. CDR3 coding DNA: TGTGCCAGCAGCCTATGGGACCAAATAATCTACGAGCAGTACTTC. The whole variable domain, remainder taken from reference TRBV11-2 and TRBJ2-7, is EAGVAQSPRYKIIEKRQSVAFWCNPISGHATLYWYQQILGQGPKLLIQFQNNGVVDDSQLPKDRFSAERLKGVDSTLKIQPAKLEDSAVYLCASSLWDQIIYEQYFGPGTRLTVT.

This chain uses TRBV20-1 with TRBJ2-7; D may be TRBD2 (6 bases). The V gene's germline CDR1 is DFQATT and CDR2 SNEGSKA (reference sequence). The CDR3 covers 17 residues. Deletions cut 0 bases from V and 5 bases from J, with 23 bases between. DNA for the CDR3: TGCAGTGCTAGAGATGCCGGGACTCTAGGGGTCCTTGACGAGCAGTACTTC. Protein: CSARDAGTLGVLDEQYF.

The table lists this clonotype with a few counts. V usage is TRBV19 and J usage is TRBJ2-1, with 10 bases that match TRBD1. Per the germline V gene, CDR1 is LNHDA and CDR2 is SQIVND (reference sequence). The CDR3 contains 16 residues. V lost 5 bases, J lost 6 bases, and 10 bases stayed unmatched. The CDR3 nucleotides are TGTGCCAGTAGTGTCACCGGGACAGGGGTTTCCAATGAGCAGTTCTTC. This translates into CASSVTGTGVSNEQFF.

V is TRBV7-9 and J is TRBJ2-3; possibly TRBD2 for D (5 bases). The CDR3 runs to 16 residues. V was shortened by 5 bases and J by 2 bases, with 17 bases between the two germline ends. Germline CDR1 is SEHNR and CDR2 is FQNEAQ (reference sequence). This CDR3 is CASSPPRSRVTDTQYF. Written as DNA, the CDR3 is TGTGCCAGCAGCCCCCCCAGGTCGCGGGTCACAGATACGCAGTATTTT.

This clonotype was detected only a few times. V and J are TRBV3-1 and TRBJ1-1; the D gene is possibly TRBD1 (5 bases). Trimming cost V 3 bases and J 4 bases, with 15 bases left between them. Germline CDR1 LGHDT, CDR2 YNNKEL (reference sequence). CDR3 length: 15 amino acids. The CDR3 DNA reads as TGTGCCAGCAGCCAGGATCCGGGACGGTTCACTGAAGCTTTCTTT. As protein: CASSQDPGRFTEAFF.

This rearrangement joins TRBV12-3 or TRBV12-4 to TRBJ2-7; the match to TRBD2 covers 9 bases. The CDR3 consists of 14 residues. Germline trimming cut 6 bases from V and 7 bases from J; bases unmatched to any gene: 10. The CDR3 bases are TGTGCCAGCAGGGAAACCGGGACTAGCCCTGAGCAGTACTTC. Protein sequence: CASRETGTSPEQYF.

The CDR3 sequence is CASSSYSYEQYV. In nucleotides, the CDR3 is TGTGCCAGCAGTTCCTATTCATACGAGCAGTACGTC. The rearrangement joins TRBV27 to TRBJ2-7; no definite D call. This CDR3 region has 12 residues. Between the trimmed V and J ends, which lost 4 bases and 4 bases, there was a span of 8 bases. Germline-derived CDR1 and CDR2 are MNHEY and SMNVEV (reference sequence).

At least ten counts were recorded for this clonotype. The chain uses TRBV12-3 or TRBV12-4 and TRBJ2-1; 9 bases match TRBD1. With 5 bases clipped from V and 4 bases from J, the junction kept 9 bases outside the gene matches. The CDR3 runs 16 residues. The CDR3 spells CASSPGQGLGYNEQFF. The CDR3 DNA is TGTGCCAGCAGTCCAGGACAGGGGTTGGGGTACAATGAGCAGTTCTTC.

This clonotype was seen more than once but under ten times. CDR3 bases: TGTGCCAGCAGTTCCTTCAACGAGGGTGAGCAGTTCTTC. This codes for CASSSFNEGEQFF. The J gene is TRBJ2-1, the V gene TRBV6-5; tentatively, D is TRBD2 (5 bases). CDR1 and CDR2 from the germline V gene are MNHEY and SVGAGI. The V end lost 4 bases, the J end lost 9 bases, and 13 bases lay between the germline ends. The CDR3 is 13 amino acids.

V and J are TRBV27 and TRBJ2-1; D may be TRBD2 (6 bases). Trimming removed 3 bases at V and 8 bases at J, with 14 bases between. The germline CDR1 and CDR2 sequences are MNHEY and SMNVEV (reference sequence). There are 14 residues in the CDR3. Written as DNA, the CDR3 is TGTGCCAGCAGTTTCTACCAACTAGCCGATGAGCAGTTCTTC. Translation gives CASSFYQLADEQFF.